A selection of T cell receptor beta chains follows, all from one sample in a study of blood T cell repertoires in COVID-19. Generated by immunoSEQ multiplex PCR, the TCRdb table keeps only in-frame clones and is missing some. This table has roughly 49,000 clones, about 89% appearing once. The material sequenced was peripheral blood. Receptors originate from a human donor in a cohort sampled during active COVID-19. Each CDR3 is given with its conserved first and last residue. A D gene is named only where the DNA matches it firmly. Not all rows give a size; the values are once, few, many and, for expanded clones, a class.

clone_size j_call d_call v_call cdr3_nt cdr3_aa
once TRBJ1-3 TRBD1 TRBV29-1 TGCAGCGGACGAACAGGGGCTGGAAACACCATATATTTT CSGRTGAGNTIYF
NA TRBJ2-7 TRBD2 TRBV6-2/TRBV6-3 TGTGCCAGCAGTTACACCGGCGGGGGGGGGATAACGGATGAGCCTTTCGAGCAGTACTTC CASSYTGGGGITDEPFEQYF
NA TRBJ1-6 TRBD1 TRBV6-5 TGTGCCAGCATTGGACAGGGGGGAGGACCCCTCCACTTT CASIGQGGGPLHF
once TRBJ2-1 NA TRBV30 TGTGCCTGGAGGTCCGAGCGGAGAGGGAGTGAGCAGTTCTTC CAWRSERRGSEQFF
NA TRBJ2-2 NA TRBV9 TGTGCCAGCAGCGTCATGGACAGAGGGACCGGGGAGCTGTTTTTT CASSVMDRGTGELFF
NA TRBJ1-4 TRBD1 TRBV28 TGTGCCAGCTGCTTAGGGGGCGTCAATGAAAAACTGTTTTTT CASCLGGVNEKLFF
NA TRBJ1-5 NA TRBV19 TGTGCCAGTAGTCCCAGGGTCGGGCAGGGGTCCTACTCCAATCAGCCCCAGCATTTT CASSPRVGQGSYSNQPQHF
NA TRBJ2-1 TRBD2 TRBV27 TGTGCCAGCAGTTTCTCTAGCGGGAGTATGGGGGAGCAGTTCTTC CASSFSSGSMGEQFF
NA TRBJ2-6 TRBD2 TRBV7-8 TGTGCCAGCAGCTTAGGGGGCCGGGGGAGGGCTGGGGCCAACGTCCTGACTTTC CASSLGGRGRAGANVLTF
NA TRBJ2-2 NA TRBV5-1 TGCGCCAGCAGCCTAACTAGCACCTCGAACACCGGGGAGCTGTTTTTT CASSLTSTSNTGELFF
once TRBJ2-4 TRBD2 TRBV11-2 TGTGCCAGCCTTGACGGGGGGGCCGAAAACATTCAGTACTTC CASLDGGAENIQYF
NA TRBJ1-1 NA TRBV24-1 TGTGCCACCTCTGGGGGGGGGAACACTGAAGCTTTCTTT CATSGGGNTEAFF
once TRBJ1-1 TRBD1 TRBV6-6 TGTGCCAGTGGTGGGGACAGTAGGAACACTGAAGCTTTCTTT CASGGDSRNTEAFF
NA TRBJ2-3 NA TRBV6-5 TGTGCCAGCACTCAAGAACTTAGCACAGATACGCAGTATTTT CASTQELSTDTQYF
NA TRBJ1-1 NA TRBV6-2/TRBV6-3 TGTGCCAGCAGTTTACGTGGTGAGGTGAACACTGAAGCTTTCTTT CASSLRGEVNTEAFF
NA TRBJ2-7 TRBD1 TRBV29-1 TGCAGCGCGGGACAGGTTTACGAGCAGTACTTC CSAGQVYEQYF
NA TRBJ2-7 TRBD2 TRBV20-1 TGCAGTGCTAGTGCCGGGACTAGTTCCTACGAGCAGTACTTC CSASAGTSSYEQYF
NA TRBJ1-5 NA TRBV7-2 TGTGCCAGCAGCTTGGGACTCAATCAGCCCCAGCATTTT CASSLGLNQPQHF
NA TRBJ2-4 TRBD2 TRBV5-1 TGCGCCAGCAGCCCGGGGGGACCGAAAAACATTCAGTACTTC CASSPGGPKNIQYF
NA TRBJ2-5 TRBD1 TRBV18 TGTGCCAGCTCACCCGACAGGGGGCAGCGAGAGACCCAGTACTTC CASSPDRGQRETQYF
NA TRBJ1-6 TRBD1 TRBV28 TGTGCCAGCGACGGGACAGGGAGTTCCAATTCACCCCTCCACTTT CASDGTGSSNSPLHF
NA TRBJ2-3 NA TRBV28 TGTGCCAGCAGTTCCAGGCGAACTAGCACAGATACGCAGTATTTT CASSSRRTSTDTQYF
NA TRBJ2-2 NA TRBV9 TGTGCCAGCAGCAAAGAAATGGGGGGAAGAACCGGGGAGCTGTTTTTT CASSKEMGGRTGELFF
NA TRBJ2-2 TRBD2 TRBV3-1/TRBV3-2 TGTGCCAGCAGCCCCCCCGGGAGGGTCGGGGAGCTGTTTTTT CASSPPGRVGELFF
NA TRBJ1-4 TRBD1 TRBV5-8 TGTGCCAGCAGGCCAGGGGGCGCGAGACCTAATGAAAAACTGTTTTTT CASRPGGARPNEKLFF
once TRBJ1-5 NA TRBV5-6 TGTGCCAGCAGCTTAACAGGCAATCAGCCCCAGCATTTT CASSLTGNQPQHF
NA TRBJ2-7 NA TRBV5-6 TGTGCCAGCAGCTTCGGACAGCCCCACGAGCAGTACTTC CASSFGQPHEQYF
once TRBJ1-4 TRBD1 TRBV7-2 TGTGCCAGCAGCCGGGACAGCTTTAATGAAAAACTGTTTTTT CASSRDSFNEKLFF
once TRBJ1-1 NA TRBV4-3 TGCGCCAGCAGCCAAGAACCGGGTTTTGGGGGGACTGAAGCTTTCTTT CASSQEPGFGGTEAFF
NA TRBJ2-1 NA TRBV19 TGTGCCAGTGGAGGAGAGCAGTTCTTC CASGGEQFF
few TRBJ2-7 NA TRBV29-1 TGCAGCGTTGGACTGAGCTCCTACGAGCAGTACTTC CSVGLSSYEQYF
NA TRBJ2-7 TRBD1 TRBV10-3 TGTGCCATCAGTGACATTACAGGGGTGGGCTCCTACGAGCAGTACTTC CAISDITGVGSYEQYF
few TRBJ1-4 TRBD1 TRBV5-1 TGCGCCAGCAGCGTGGCCACCGGGACAGGGAATGAAAAACTGTTTTTT CASSVATGTGNEKLFF
NA TRBJ2-4 TRBD1 TRBV3-1/TRBV3-2 TGTGCCAGCAGCCAAAGCAGGGGGCGGGGAAACATTCAGTACTTC CASSQSRGRGNIQYF
few TRBJ1-5 TRBD1 TRBV7-6 TGTGCCAGCAGCTTAGGACAGGGAGATAGCAATCAGCCCCAGCATTTT CASSLGQGDSNQPQHF
once TRBJ1-2 NA TRBV5-4 TGTGCCAGCACCACCTCAGGGGCTCATGGTGGCTACACCTTC CASTTSGAHGGYTF
few TRBJ1-5 NA TRBV19 TGTGCCAGTACCGAGGGTAGCAATCAGCCCCAGCATTTT CASTEGSNQPQHF
NA TRBJ1-4 TRBD1 TRBV4-1 TGCGCCAGCAGCCAGTCCGGGACAGGTAATGAAAAACTGTTTTTT CASSQSGTGNEKLFF
NA TRBJ2-5 NA TRBV7-3 TGTGCCAGCAGCTTCTCCTCGACTAGAGGGGAGACCCAGTACTTC CASSFSSTRGETQYF
NA TRBJ1-1 TRBD1 TRBV12-3/TRBV12-4 TGTGCCAGCAAAGGGACAGGGGCCACTGAAGCTTTCTTT CASKGTGATEAFF
NA TRBJ2-5 TRBD2 TRBV19 TGTGCCAGCCGAACTAGCGGAGCCCAAGAGACCCAGTACTTC CASRTSGAQETQYF
NA TRBJ1-2 TRBD1 TRBV5-5 TGTGCCAGCAGCTCCACCGGGACAGGTTTGCGTGGCTACACCTTC CASSSTGTGLRGYTF
NA TRBJ2-5 TRBD2 TRBV6-2/TRBV6-3 TGTGCCAGCAGTTTAGGGACTAGCGGGACAGAAGAGACCCAGTACTTC CASSLGTSGTEETQYF
NA TRBJ2-7 TRBD2 TRBV4-2 TGTGCCAGCAGCCACTGGACTAGCAACGAGCAGTACTTC CASSHWTSNEQYF
NA TRBJ2-1 TRBD1 TRBV24-1 TGTGCCACCAGTGATTTAAGGCAGGGGGACACCAATGAGCAGTTCTTC CATSDLRQGDTNEQFF
NA TRBJ2-7 NA TRBV5-4 TGTGCCAGCAGCTTACAGGGACCGAAAGGCGAGCAGTACTTC CASSLQGPKGEQYF
NA TRBJ1-5 NA TRBV19 TGTGCCAGTAGTATAGGACAGGCGAATCAGCCCCAGCATTTT CASSIGQANQPQHF
once TRBJ2-5 TRBD2 TRBV3-1/TRBV3-2 TGTGCCAGCAACGACGGGACTAGCGGGAGTTACCGGGAGACCCAGTACTTC CASNDGTSGSYRETQYF
NA TRBJ1-4 NA TRBV29-1 TGCAGCGCCCAGAGGAGGGTTAATGAAAAACTGTTTTTT CSAQRRVNEKLFF
once TRBJ2-5 TRBD2 TRBV24-1 TGTGCCACCAGTGATCAACTAGCGGGGGGGCCAGAGACCCAGTACTTC CATSDQLAGGPETQYF
NA TRBJ2-2 NA TRBV5-1 TGCGCCAGCAGCTTGGAAGGTGGAAAGGGGCCCACCGGGGAGCTGTTTTTT CASSLEGGKGPTGELFF
NA TRBJ1-2 TRBD1 TRBV11-2 TGTGCCAGCAGCAGACAGGGAAATGGCTACACCTTC CASSRQGNGYTF
NA TRBJ1-2 TRBD1 TRBV5-4 TGTGCCAGCAGCCCCCGACAGGGGCCCCGTAACTATGGCTACACCTTC CASSPRQGPRNYGYTF
NA TRBJ2-1 TRBD2 TRBV18 TGTGCCAGCTCACAAACCCTCTCGCGGGGGTTAGGAAACAATGAGCAGTTCTTC CASSQTLSRGLGNNEQFF
NA TRBJ2-3 TRBD2 TRBV27 TGTGCCAGCAGTTTCCCGGGGGGAGGCACAGATACGCAGTATTTT CASSFPGGGTDTQYF
NA TRBJ2-3 NA TRBV7-2 TGTGCCAGCAGGTGGCGGCGAGCGGACACAGATACGCAGTATTTT CASRWRRADTDTQYF
NA TRBJ2-1 NA TRBV9 TGTGCCAGCAGCCGAGGAAGCGACGAGCAGTTCTTC CASSRGSDEQFF
NA TRBJ2-7 NA TRBV25-1 TGTGCCAGCAGTGAATTTAACGAGATCGAGCAGTACTTC CASSEFNEIEQYF
NA TRBJ1-2 TRBD1 TRBV19 TGTGCCAGTAGTTCCCGGGACAGCTATGGCTACACCTTC CASSSRDSYGYTF
NA TRBJ2-1 TRBD1 TRBV18 TGTGCCAGCTCACCCCTGGGGCAGGGGGACGGTGAGCAGTTCTTC CASSPLGQGDGEQFF